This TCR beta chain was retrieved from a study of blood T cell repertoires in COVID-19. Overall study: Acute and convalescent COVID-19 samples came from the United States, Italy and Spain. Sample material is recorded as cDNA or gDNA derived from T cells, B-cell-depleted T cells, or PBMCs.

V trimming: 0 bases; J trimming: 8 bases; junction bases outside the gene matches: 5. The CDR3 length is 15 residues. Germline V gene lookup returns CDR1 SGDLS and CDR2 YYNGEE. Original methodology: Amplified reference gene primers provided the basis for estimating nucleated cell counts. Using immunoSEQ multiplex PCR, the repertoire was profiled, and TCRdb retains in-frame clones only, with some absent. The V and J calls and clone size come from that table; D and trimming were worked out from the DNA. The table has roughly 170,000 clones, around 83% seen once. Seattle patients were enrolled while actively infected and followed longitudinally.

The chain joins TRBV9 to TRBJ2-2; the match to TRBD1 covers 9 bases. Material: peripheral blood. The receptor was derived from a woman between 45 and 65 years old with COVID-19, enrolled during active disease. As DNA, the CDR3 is TGTGCCAGCAGCGTAGAGGGACAGGGTGGTGGGGAGCTGTTTTTT. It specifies CASSVEGQGGGELFF. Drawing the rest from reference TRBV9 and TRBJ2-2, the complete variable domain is DSGVTQTPKHLITATGQRVTLRCSPRSGDLSVYWYQQSLDQGLQFLIQYYNGEERAKGNILERFSAQQFPDLHSELNLSSLELGDSALYFCASSVEGQGGGELFFGEGSRLTVL.